This is a list of T cell receptor beta chains from one sample in a study of cytomegalovirus exposure and HLA in healthy donors. TCRdb's table, derived via immunoSEQ multiplex PCR, lists solely in-frame clones and lacks some. The repertoire holds some 200,000 clones, with 65% to 85% as singletons. Sequenced: PBMCs. The receptors come from a boy between 2 and 10 years old in good health and CMV-seronegative. Both conserved end residues are part of each CDR3.

V: TRBV5-4; CDR3: CASSSSYSDEQYF
V: TRBV27; CDR3: CASRSGTGLSGSYGYTF
V: TRBV18; CDR3: CASSPAQGVTEAFF
V: TRBV5-4; CDR3: CASSLGLAGTTDTQYF
V: TRBV5-4; CDR3: CASSWQRGGGEQFF
V: TRBV18; CDR3: CASSRSSTDTQYF
V: TRBV11-2; CDR3: CASSFEGNTYNEQFF
V: TRBV19; CDR3: CASTPSSAGYLREGNTIYF
V: TRBV19; CDR3: CASRADAWGEKWPQHF
V: TRBV7-2; CDR3: CASSRLAGDYGYTF
V: TRBV6-5; CDR3: CASNAPGLTDTQYF
V: TRBV28; CDR3: CASRGTGGTYEQYF
V: TRBV29-1; CDR3: CSALGPSSYEQYF
V: TRBV7-9; CDR3: CASKTDRDEQYF
V: TRBV4-1; CDR3: CASSPLEGVYGYTF
V: TRBV7-9; CDR3: CASSLGEANGYTF
V: TRBV7-3; CDR3: CASSLTGTSGETQYF
V: TRBV2; CDR3: CASGRGVASGNTIYF
V: TRBV6-6; CDR3: CASSRPPGGTEAFF
V: TRBV4-3; CDR3: CASSLSGDGPYEQYF
V: TRBV6-6; CDR3: CASSIRTGNTEAFF
V: TRBV2; CDR3: CASTRDRGGNSPLHF
V: TRBV10-3; CDR3: CAISPETGGGNQPQHF
V: TRBV19; CDR3: CASANLSVSYEQYF
V: TRBV5-1; CDR3: CASSSDSSFYEQYF
V: TRBV19; CDR3: CASSMAMDHDGTVKAYEQYF
V: TRBV10-2; CDR3: CASSDFWASGGASDTQYF
V: TRBV7-2; CDR3: CASSLSGGGEQFF
V: TRBV7-3; CDR3: CASSSGTGNGYTF
V: TRBV7-3; CDR3: CASSVPGGRGHQPQHF
V: TRBV6-6; CDR3: CASSSIGPSQPQHF
V: TRBV18; CDR3: CASSPGRDSYNEQFF
V: TRBV7-8; CDR3: CASSHPPTGRDGYTF
V: TRBV5-1; CDR3: CASSLTGSSYEQYF
V: TRBV20-1; CDR3: CSAYQETQYF
V: TRBV19; CDR3: CASSPSGGYTDTQYF
V: TRBV5-1; CDR3: CASSLERDTQYF
V: TRBV25-1; CDR3: CASGGQGLPAANEKLFF
V: TRBV18; CDR3: CASSPPFSGGDQNTGELFF
V: TRBV6-1; CDR3: CASRGGLAGQGEQFF
V: TRBV12-2; CDR3: CASRLGSSGLRSGELFF
V: TRBV18; CDR3: CASSPPAGTGELFF
V: TRBV14; CDR3: CASSRENTEAFF
V: TRBV7-9; CDR3: CASSLSGLGPGANVLTF
V: TRBV15; CDR3: CATSSLDTFRNQPQHF
V: TRBV28; CDR3: CASSFRQGVFGGYTF
V: TRBV5-6; CDR3: CASSSGQSYYGYTF
V: TRBV19; CDR3: CASSTRQSSYNEQFF
V: TRBV5-1; CDR3: CASSFTGTSGGAVDTQYF
V: TRBV5-8; CDR3: CASSLFRDRAAYGYTF
V: TRBV27; CDR3: CASSLPGQKNTGELFF
V: TRBV27; CDR3: CASSLGGPSYEQYF
V: TRBV5-6; CDR3: CASRGGSAGNTIYF
V: TRBV7-2; CDR3: CASSSRQGYETQYF